The T cell receptor beta chain described here comes from a study of blood T cell repertoires in COVID-19. In the study overall: COVID-19 samples from acute and convalescent phases originated in the United States, Italy and Spain. PBMCs, B-cell-depleted T cells, or T cells provided the cDNA or gDNA that made up the material.

Original processing notes: Quantification of nucleated cells was approximated via reference gene primer amplification. Here immunoSEQ multiplex PCR was the method, and the copy in TCRdb shows in-frame clones only, minus some. The V and J calls and the clone size are those of that table, but D and trimming were determined from the DNA. The sample shows more than 150,000 clones, around 85% of them seen only once. The CDR3 loop spans 19 amino acids. CDR1 is SGDLS, CDR2 YYNGEE, per germline. V was clipped by 0 bases and J by 1 base, with 22 bases between them. The chain employs TRBV9 and TRBJ2-5; D might be TRBD2 (5 bases). The sequenced sample consisted of peripheral blood. This receptor was taken from a man between 65 and 80 years old with active or convalescent COVID-19. CDR3 in amino acids: CASSVGGGRGFGAQETQYF. DNA for the CDR3: TGTGCCAGCAGCGTAGGGGGTGGAAGAGGGTTCGGAGCCCAAGAGACCCAGTACTTC. The whole variable domain, remainder taken from reference TRBV9 and TRBJ2-5, is DSGVTQTPKHLITATGQRVTLRCSPRSGDLSVYWYQQSLDQGLQFLIQYYNGEERAKGNILERFSAQQFPDLHSELNLSSLELGDSALYFCASSVGGGRGFGAQETQYFGPGTRLLVL.